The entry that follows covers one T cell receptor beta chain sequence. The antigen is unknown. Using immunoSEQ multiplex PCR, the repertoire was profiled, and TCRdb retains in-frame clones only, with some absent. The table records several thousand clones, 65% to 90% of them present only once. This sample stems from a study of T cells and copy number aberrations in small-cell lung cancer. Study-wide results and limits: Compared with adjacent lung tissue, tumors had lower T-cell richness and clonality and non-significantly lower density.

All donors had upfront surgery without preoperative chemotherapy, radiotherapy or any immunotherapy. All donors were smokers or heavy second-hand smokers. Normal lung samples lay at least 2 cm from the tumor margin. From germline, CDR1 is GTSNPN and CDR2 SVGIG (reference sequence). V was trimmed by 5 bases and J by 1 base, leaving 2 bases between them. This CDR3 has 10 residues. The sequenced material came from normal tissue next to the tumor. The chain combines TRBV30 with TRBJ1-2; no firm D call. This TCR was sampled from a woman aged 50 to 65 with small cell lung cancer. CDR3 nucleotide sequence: TGTGCCTGGCTTAACTATGGCTACACCTTC. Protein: CAWLNYGYTF.